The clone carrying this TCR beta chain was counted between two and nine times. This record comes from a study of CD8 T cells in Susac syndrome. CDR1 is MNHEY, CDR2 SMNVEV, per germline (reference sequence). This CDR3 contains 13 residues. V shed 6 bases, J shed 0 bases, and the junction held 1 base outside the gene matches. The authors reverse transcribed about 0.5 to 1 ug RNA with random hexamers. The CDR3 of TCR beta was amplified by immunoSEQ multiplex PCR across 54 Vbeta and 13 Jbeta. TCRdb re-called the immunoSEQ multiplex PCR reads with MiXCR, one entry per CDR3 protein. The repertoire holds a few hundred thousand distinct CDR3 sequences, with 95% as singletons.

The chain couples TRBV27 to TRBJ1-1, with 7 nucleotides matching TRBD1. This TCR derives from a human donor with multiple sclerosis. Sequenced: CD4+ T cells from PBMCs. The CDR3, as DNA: TGTGCCAGCAGGGGACAGTTGAACACTGAAGCTTTCTTT. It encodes CASRGQLNTEAFF.